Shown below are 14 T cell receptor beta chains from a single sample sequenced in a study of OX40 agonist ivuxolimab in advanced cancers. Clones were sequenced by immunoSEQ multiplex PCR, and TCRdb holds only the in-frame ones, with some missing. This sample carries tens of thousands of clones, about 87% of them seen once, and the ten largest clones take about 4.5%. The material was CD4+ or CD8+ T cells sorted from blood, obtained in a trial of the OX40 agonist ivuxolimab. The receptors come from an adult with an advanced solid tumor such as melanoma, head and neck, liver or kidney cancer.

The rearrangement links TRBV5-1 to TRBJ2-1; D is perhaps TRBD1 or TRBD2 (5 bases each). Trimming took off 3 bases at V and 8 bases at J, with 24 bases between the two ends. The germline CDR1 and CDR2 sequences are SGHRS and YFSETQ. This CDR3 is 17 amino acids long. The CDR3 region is CASSYRSGTAGIDEQFF. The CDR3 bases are TGCGCCAGCAGCTACCGATCCGGGACCGCAGGGATTGATGAGCAGTTCTTC.

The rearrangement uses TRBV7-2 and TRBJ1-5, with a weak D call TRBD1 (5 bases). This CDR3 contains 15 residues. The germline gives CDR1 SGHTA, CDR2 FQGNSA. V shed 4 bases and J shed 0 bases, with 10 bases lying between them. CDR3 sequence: CASSSGGTSNQPQHF. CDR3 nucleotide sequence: TGTGCCAGCAGCTCGGGAGGGACTAGCAATCAGCCCCAGCATTTT.

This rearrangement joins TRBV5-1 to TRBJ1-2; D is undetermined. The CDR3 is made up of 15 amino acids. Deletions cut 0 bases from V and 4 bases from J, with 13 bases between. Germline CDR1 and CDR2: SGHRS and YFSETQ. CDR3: CASSLAQTTGYGYTF. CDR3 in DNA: TGCGCCAGCAGCTTGGCACAGACTACGGGCTATGGCTACACCTTC.

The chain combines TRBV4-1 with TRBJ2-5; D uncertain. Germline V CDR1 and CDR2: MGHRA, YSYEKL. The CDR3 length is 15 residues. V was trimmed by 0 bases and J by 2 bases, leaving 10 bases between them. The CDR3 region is CASSQEGIGQETQYF. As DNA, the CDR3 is TGCGCCAGCAGCCAAGAGGGGATTGGGCAAGAGACCCAGTACTTC.

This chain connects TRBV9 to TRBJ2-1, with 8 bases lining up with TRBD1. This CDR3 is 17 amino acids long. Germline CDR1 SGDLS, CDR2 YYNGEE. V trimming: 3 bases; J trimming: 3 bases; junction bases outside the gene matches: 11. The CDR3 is CASSAPRGQEGYNEQFF. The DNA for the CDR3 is TGTGCCAGCAGCGCCCCTCGGGGACAGGAGGGCTACAATGAGCAGTTCTTC.

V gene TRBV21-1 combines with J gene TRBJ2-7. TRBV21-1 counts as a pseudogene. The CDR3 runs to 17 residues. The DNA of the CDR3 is TGTGCCAGCAGCATCCTCACGGAGATGACATACTACTACGAGCAGTACGTC. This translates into CASSILTEMTYYYEQYV.

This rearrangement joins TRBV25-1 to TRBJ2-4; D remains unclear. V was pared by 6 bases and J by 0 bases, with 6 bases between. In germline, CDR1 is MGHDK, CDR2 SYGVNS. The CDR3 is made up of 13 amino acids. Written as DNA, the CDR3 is TGTGCCAGCAGCCCCCTAGCCAAAAACATTCAGTACTTC. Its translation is CASSPLAKNIQYF.

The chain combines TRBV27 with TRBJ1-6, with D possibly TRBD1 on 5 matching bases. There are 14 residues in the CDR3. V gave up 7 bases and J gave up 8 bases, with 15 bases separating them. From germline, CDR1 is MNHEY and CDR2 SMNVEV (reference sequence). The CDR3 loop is CASTERGFYSPLHF. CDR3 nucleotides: TGTGCCAGCACCGAACGGGGGTTTTATTCACCCCTCCACTTT.

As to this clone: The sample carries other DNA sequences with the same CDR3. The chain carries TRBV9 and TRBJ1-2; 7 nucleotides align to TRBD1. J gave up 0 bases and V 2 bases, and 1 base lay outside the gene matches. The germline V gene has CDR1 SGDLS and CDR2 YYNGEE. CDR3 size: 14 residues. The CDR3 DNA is TGTGCCAGCAGCGTTGACAGGGCTAACTATGGCTACACCTTC. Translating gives CASSVDRANYGYTF.

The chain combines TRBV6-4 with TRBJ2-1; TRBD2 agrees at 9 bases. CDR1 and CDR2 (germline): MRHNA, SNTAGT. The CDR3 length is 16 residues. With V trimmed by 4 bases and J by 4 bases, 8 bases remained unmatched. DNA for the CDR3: TGTGCCAGCAGTGCGGTGTCTAGCGGGATATACAATGAGCAGTTCTTC. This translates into CASSAVSSGIYNEQFF.

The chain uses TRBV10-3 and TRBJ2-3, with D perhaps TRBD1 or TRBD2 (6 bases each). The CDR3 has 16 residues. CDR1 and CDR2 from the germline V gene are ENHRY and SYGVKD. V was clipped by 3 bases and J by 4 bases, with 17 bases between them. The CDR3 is CAISEGGLHGPDTQYF. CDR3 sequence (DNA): TGTGCCATCAGTGAAGGGGGACTCCACGGACCAGATACGCAGTATTTT.

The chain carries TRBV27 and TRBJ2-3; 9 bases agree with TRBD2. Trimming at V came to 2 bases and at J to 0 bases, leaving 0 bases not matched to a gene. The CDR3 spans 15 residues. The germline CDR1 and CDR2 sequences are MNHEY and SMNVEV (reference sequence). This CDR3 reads CASSLSGRSTDTQYF. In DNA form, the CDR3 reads TGTGCCAGCAGTTTAAGCGGGAGGAGCACAGATACGCAGTATTTT.

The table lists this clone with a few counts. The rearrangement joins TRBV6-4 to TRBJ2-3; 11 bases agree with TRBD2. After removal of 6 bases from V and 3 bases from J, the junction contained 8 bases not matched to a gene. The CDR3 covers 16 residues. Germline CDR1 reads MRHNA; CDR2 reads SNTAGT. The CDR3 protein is CASRPLAGGGTDTQYF. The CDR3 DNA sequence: TGTGCCAGCAGGCCCCTAGCGGGAGGTGGGACAGATACGCAGTATTTT.

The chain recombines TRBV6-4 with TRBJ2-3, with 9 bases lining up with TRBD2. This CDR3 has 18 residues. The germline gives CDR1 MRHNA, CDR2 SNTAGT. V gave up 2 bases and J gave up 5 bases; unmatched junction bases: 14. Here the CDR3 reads CASSDPTRQREERDTQYF. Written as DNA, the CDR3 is TGTGCCAGCAGTGACCCGACACGCCAGCGGGAGGAAAGAGATACGCAGTATTTT.